The source of this T cell receptor beta chain is a study of OX40 agonist ivuxolimab in advanced cancers. This CDR3 has 11 residues. Germline V CDR1 and CDR2: SGHNT, YENEEA. V was trimmed by 0 bases and J by 10 bases, leaving 4 bases between them. Sequencing used immunoSEQ multiplex PCR; TCRdb keeps in-frame clones, though not all of them. The sample yields approximately 100,000 clones, under 85% seen once. This TCR was recovered from an adult with an advanced solid tumor such as melanoma, head and neck, liver or kidney cancer. This specimen consisted of CD4+ or CD8+ T cells sorted from blood, obtained in a trial of the OX40 agonist ivuxolimab. The chain links TRBV11-3 to TRBJ2-1; D is ambiguous. The CDR3 nucleotides are TGTGCCAGCAGCTTAGAGTGGGAGCAGTTCTTC. This sequence encodes CASSLEWEQFF.